This T cell receptor beta chain was profiled in a study of cytomegalovirus exposure and HLA in healthy donors. Study-level findings and limits: Reported results showed that the classifier diagnosed cytomegalovirus status with high specificity and sensitivity. Sequencing likely produced, as an artifact, a cluster of highly shared sequence variants.

Notes on this clone: Its target is unknown.

Germline CDR1 reads SGHRS; CDR2 reads YFSETQ. V lost 1 base and J lost 6; bases outside the gene matches: 4. The CDR3 is 14 residues long. The PCR had 60 Vbeta and 13 Jbeta primers. Sequencing was performed with immunoSEQ multiplex PCR; in TCRdb, only in-frame clones are kept and a portion is missing. The sample consists of 150,000 to 160,000 clones, roughly 77% of them appearing once. The clonotype comes from a man aged 30 to 45 in good health and CMV-seropositive. Material: PBMCs. The rearrangement joins TRBV5-1 to TRBJ2-7, with TRBD2 matching over 10 bases. The chain's CDR3 is CASSLRLAGGEQYF. For the CDR3, the DNA is TGCGCCAGCAGCTTGAGGTTAGCGGGAGGCGAGCAGTACTTC.